This T cell receptor (beta chain) was recovered during a study of T cell responses to AZD1222 COVID-19 vaccine. Profiled with immunoSEQ multiplex PCR; TCRdb holds only in-frame clones, not every one. This repertoire shows roughly 190,000 clones, approximately 95% found once; its top ten account for about 4.2%. Of note for this clone: Mismatch with germline at one junction end may stem from a read error.

The CDR3 length is 14 residues. The material sequenced was peripheral blood, taken on day 0 of AZD1222 vaccination. This receptor was identified in an adult in good health. V is TRBV5-3 and J is TRBJ1-4; TRBD1 matches at 7 bases. TRBV5-3 qualifies as an ORF whose function is uncertain. The CDR3 region has the DNA TGTGCCAGAAGCTTGCCCAGGGGGGGACCCAAACCCCCTTTT. Encoded protein: CARSLPRGGPKPPF.